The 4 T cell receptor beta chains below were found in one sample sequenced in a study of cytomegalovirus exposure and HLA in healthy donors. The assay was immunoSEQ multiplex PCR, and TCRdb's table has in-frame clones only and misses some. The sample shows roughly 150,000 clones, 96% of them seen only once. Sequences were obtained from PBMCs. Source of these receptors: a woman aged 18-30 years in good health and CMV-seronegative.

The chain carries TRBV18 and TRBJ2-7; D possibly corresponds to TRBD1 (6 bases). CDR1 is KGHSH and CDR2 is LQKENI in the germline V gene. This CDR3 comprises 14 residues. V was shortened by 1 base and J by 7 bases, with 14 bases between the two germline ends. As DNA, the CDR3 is TGTGCCAGCTCACCACGGGTCAGGGGAGAAGAGCAGTACTTC. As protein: CASSPRVRGEEQYF.

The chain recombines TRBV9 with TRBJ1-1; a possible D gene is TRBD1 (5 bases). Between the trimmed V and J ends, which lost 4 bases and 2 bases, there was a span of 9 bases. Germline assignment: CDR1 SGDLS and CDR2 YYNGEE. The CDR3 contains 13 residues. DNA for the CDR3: TGTGCCAGCAGCCCCCGGACAAACACTGAAGCTTTCTTT. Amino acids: CASSPRTNTEAFF.

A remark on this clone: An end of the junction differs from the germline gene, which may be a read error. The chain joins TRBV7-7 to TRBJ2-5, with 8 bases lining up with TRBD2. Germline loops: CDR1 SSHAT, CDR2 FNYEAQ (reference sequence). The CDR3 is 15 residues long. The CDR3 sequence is CASSLDSGGGETQYF. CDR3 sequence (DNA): TGTGCTAGCAGCTTAGACTCGGGGGGGGGTGAGACCCAGTACTTC. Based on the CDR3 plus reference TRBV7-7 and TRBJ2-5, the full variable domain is GAGVSQSPRYKVTKRGQDVTLRCDPISSHATLYWYQQALGQGPEFLTYFNYEAQPDKSGLPSDRFSAERPEGSISTLTIQRTEQRDSAMYRCASSLDSGGGETQYFGPGTRLLVL.

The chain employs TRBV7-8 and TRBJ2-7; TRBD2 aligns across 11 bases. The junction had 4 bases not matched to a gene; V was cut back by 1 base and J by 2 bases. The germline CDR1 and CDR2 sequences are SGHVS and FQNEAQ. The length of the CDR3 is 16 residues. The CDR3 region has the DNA TGTGCCAGCAGCTTAGAGGTAGCGGGGGGGACCTACGAGCAGTACTTC. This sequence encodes CASSLEVAGGTYEQYF.